The rows below give T cell receptor beta chains drawn from one sample of a study of cytomegalovirus exposure and HLA in healthy donors. The repertoire was sequenced with immunoSEQ multiplex PCR; TCRdb's copy has only in-frame clones and lacks some. The sample shows 90,000 or so clones, about 69% of them seen only once. Material for sequencing was PBMCs. Source of these receptors: a young woman in good health and CMV-seropositive. The CDR3 runs from the conserved cysteine through the conserved F or W. Fields, in order: D gene, V gene, J gene, clone size, CDR3 DNA, CDR3 protein. D genes are given only for firm matches. Only part of the rows carry a size: once, few, many, or a class if the clone is expanded.

-	TRBV28	TRBJ1-4	-	TGTGCCAGCAGTTTGGGCTCAGGGGCCCTAACTAATGAAAAACTGTTTTTT	CASSLGSGALTNEKLFF
TRBD1	TRBV18	TRBJ2-7	-	TGTGCCAGCTCACCCGGACAGGGGACCTACGAGCAGTACTTC	CASSPGQGTYEQYF
TRBD1	TRBV5-6	TRBJ1-4	few	TGTGCCAGCAGCTTTTTTGACCAGGTCGGGACAGTTAATGAAAAACTGTTTTTT	CASSFFDQVGTVNEKLFF
TRBD2	TRBV7-3	TRBJ2-1	-	TGTGCCAGCAGCCCCGGGACTAACTCCTACAATGAGCAGTTCTTC	CASSPGTNSYNEQFF
TRBD1	TRBV7-2	TRBJ1-3	-	TGTGCCAGCAGCCCCCAGGGGGCTTCTGGAAACACCATATATTTT	CASSPQGASGNTIYF
-	TRBV5-4	TRBJ2-7	-	TGTGCCAGCAGCACCATGACAAGCTACGAGCAGTACTTC	CASSTMTSYEQYF
-	TRBV7-3	TRBJ2-5	-	TGTGCCAGCAGCCCCGGAGCCAGCGGAGAGTTACAAGAGACCCAGTACTTC	CASSPGASGELQETQYF
-	TRBV6-5	TRBJ1-2	once	TGTGCCAGCAGTTTATGGCAGTACTATGGCTACACCTTC	CASSLWQYYGYTF
TRBD1	TRBV7-8	TRBJ1-1	-	TGTGCCAGCAGCCCGGGGACAGGGGACACTGAAGCTTTCTTT	CASSPGTGDTEAFF
-	TRBV4-1	TRBJ1-1	-	TGCGCCAGCAGCCAAGTGGAGGGCGCGGACACTGAAGCTTTCTTT	CASSQVEGADTEAFF
TRBD1	TRBV7-9	TRBJ1-1	few	TGTGCCAGCAGCTTAGGGACAGGGAACACTGAAGCTTTCTTT	CASSLGTGNTEAFF
TRBD2	TRBV2	TRBJ2-1	-	TGTGCCAGCAGGGGTAGCGGGGGGGGTCCCTCCTACAATGAGCAGTTCTTC	CASRGSGGGPSYNEQFF
TRBD1	TRBV10-3	TRBJ2-7	-	TGTGCCATCAGGGGACAGGGGGTACCGTACGAGCAGTACTTC	CAIRGQGVPYEQYF
TRBD1	TRBV5-1	TRBJ2-7	-	TGCGCCAGCAGCTCCTCGACAGGGGGCGGGCACGAGCAGTACTTC	CASSSSTGGGHEQYF
-	TRBV5-4	TRBJ1-1	-	TGTGCCAGCAGCTTCAAGACAGGTGTGAACACTGAAGCTTTCTTT	CASSFKTGVNTEAFF
-	TRBV19	TRBJ1-6	-	TGTGCCAGTGGGGTGGGGGCGAATTCACCCCTCCACTTT	CASGVGANSPLHF
TRBD2	TRBV4-2	TRBJ2-6	many	TGTGCCAGCAGCCAAGGGACTAGCAGCTCTGGGGCCAACGTCCTGACTTTC	CASSQGTSSSGANVLTF
-	TRBV27	TRBJ2-1	-	TGTGCCAGCAGTTTCCAGGGGAGTTACAATGAGCAGTTCTTC	CASSFQGSYNEQFF
-	TRBV7-2	TRBJ1-5	-	TGTGCCAGCAGCTTATCTCAGGGACTCGGTCAGCCCCAGCATTTT	CASSLSQGLGQPQHF
-	TRBV7-7	TRBJ2-7	-	TGTGCCAGCAGCTTAGGTTCAGGGAAGAGCTACGAGCAGTACTTC	CASSLGSGKSYEQYF
-	TRBV10-2	TRBJ2-3	-	TGCGCCAGCAGTGAGTTTAGGGGAGATACGCAGTATTTT	CASSEFRGDTQYF
TRBD2	TRBV10-3	TRBJ2-7	-	TGTGCCATCGGGATAGCGGGCCGATCCTACGAGCAGTACTTC	CAIGIAGRSYEQYF
-	TRBV7-9	TRBJ1-1	few	TGTGCCAGCAGCTCACAGCAGAGCAACACTGAAGCTTTCTTT	CASSSQQSNTEAFF
TRBD1	TRBV7-8	TRBJ1-5	-	TGTGCCAGCAGCTTAGCCACGGGACAGGCGAATCAGCCCCAGCATTTT	CASSLATGQANQPQHF
TRBD1	TRBV7-2	TRBJ1-5	-	TGTGCCAGCAGCCAGGGGGTAGGGCCCCAGCATTTT	CASSQGVGPQHF
TRBD2	TRBV27	TRBJ2-7	-	TGTGCCAGCAGGGGGAGCGGGACGGTTTACGAGCAGTACTTC	CASRGSGTVYEQYF
-	TRBV7-9	TRBJ1-2	-	TGTGCCAGCAGCGCAGCAGGGAACGGCTACACCTTC	CASSAAGNGYTF
-	TRBV19	TRBJ2-1	-	TGTGCCAGTAGTACACTATCGCGTGGTGATGAGCAGTTCTTC	CASSTLSRGDEQFF
-	TRBV19	TRBJ2-1	-	TGTGCCAGTAGTGCCGGCGATTCCCAGGGTCCTCAGCAGTTCTTC	CASSAGDSQGPQQFF
TRBD1	TRBV28	TRBJ2-7	-	TGTGCCAGCACCCACCCGGGACAGGGCGTCGAGCAGTACTTC	CASTHPGQGVEQYF
-	TRBV27	TRBJ2-4	-	TGTGCCAGCAGTTCACGACAGTTAGCCAAAAACATTCAGTACTTC	CASSSRQLAKNIQYF
TRBD1	TRBV27	TRBJ1-3	once	TGTGCCAGCAGCAAAACTTCAGGGACAGGGGAGGACACCATATATTTT	CASSKTSGTGEDTIYF
-	TRBV6-5	TRBJ1-5	-	TGTGCCAGCGGCAAAGGGACAACCGTAAATCAGCCCCAGCATTTT	CASGKGTTVNQPQHF
TRBD2	TRBV7-8	TRBJ2-7	-	TGTGCCAGCAGCTTAATGACCAAAGGGAGGGATAGCCACGAGCAGTACTTC	CASSLMTKGRDSHEQYF
TRBD1	TRBV7-9	TRBJ1-1	-	TGTGCCAGCACCCGGACAGGAATCATGAACACTGAAGCTTTCTTT	CASTRTGIMNTEAFF
TRBD1	TRBV4-2	TRBJ1-4	-	TGTGCCAGCAGCCACGACAGGGATGTTGAAAAACTGTTTTTT	CASSHDRDVEKLFF
TRBD1	TRBV6-1	TRBJ2-7	-	TGTGCCAGCAGTGAGGGACAGGTGTTCTCCTACGAGCAGTACTTC	CASSEGQVFSYEQYF
-	TRBV5-6	TRBJ1-5	-	TGTGCCAGCAGCTTGGGGGCCTACAGGGTCGGGCCCCAGCATTTT	CASSLGAYRVGPQHF
-	TRBV6-6	TRBJ2-7	once	TGTGCCAGCAGTGCGTACAGGGGGGAGGGATCCGAGCAGTACTTC	CASSAYRGEGSEQYF
TRBD1	TRBV19	TRBJ1-2	few	TGTGCCAGTAGTGCCTGGGACAGGGAGACGGTCTACACCTTC	CASSAWDRETVYTF